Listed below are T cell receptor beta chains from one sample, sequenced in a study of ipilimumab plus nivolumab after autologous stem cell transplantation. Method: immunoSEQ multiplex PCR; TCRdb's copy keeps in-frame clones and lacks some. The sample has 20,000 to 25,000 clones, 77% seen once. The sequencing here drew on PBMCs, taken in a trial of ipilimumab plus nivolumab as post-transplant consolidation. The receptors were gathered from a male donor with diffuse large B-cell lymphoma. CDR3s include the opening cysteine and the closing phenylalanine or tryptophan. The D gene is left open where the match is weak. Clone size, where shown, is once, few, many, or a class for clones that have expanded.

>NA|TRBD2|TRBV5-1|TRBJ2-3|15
CASSAAGLRGDTQYF
TGCGCCAGCAGCGCAGCGGGACTTCGGGGAGATACGCAGTATTTT
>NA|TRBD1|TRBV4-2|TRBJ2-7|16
CASSHIVGQAAYEQYF
TGTGCCAGCAGCCATATTGTTGGACAGGCCGCCTACGAGCAGTACTTC
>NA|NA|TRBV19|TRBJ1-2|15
CASSIDQRQSYGYTF
TGTGCCAGTAGTATAGATCAAAGACAAAGCTATGGCTACACCTTC
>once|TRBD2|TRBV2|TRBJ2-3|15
CASRTSGGWADTQYF
TGTGCCAGCAGGACTAGCGGGGGGTGGGCAGATACGCAGTATTTT
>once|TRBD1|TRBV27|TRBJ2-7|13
CASSLDRGYEQYF
TGTGCCAGCAGTCTTGACAGGGGCTACGAGCAGTACTTC
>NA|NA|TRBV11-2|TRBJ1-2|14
CASSLVSDSSGYTF
TGTGCCAGCAGCTTAGTTTCGGACAGCTCTGGCTACACCTTC
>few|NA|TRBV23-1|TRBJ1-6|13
CASTTPNGAALHF
TGCGCCAGCACCACACCAAACGGGGCGGCCCTCCACTTT
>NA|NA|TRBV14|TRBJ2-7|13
CASSQSGSDEQYF
TGTGCCAGCAGCCAGAGCGGATCTGACGAGCAGTACTTC
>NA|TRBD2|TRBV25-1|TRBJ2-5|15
CASSAPGLAQETQYF
TGTGCCAGCAGTGCGCCTGGACTAGCGCAAGAGACCCAGTACTTC
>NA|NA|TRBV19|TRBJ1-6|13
CASSISGNSPLHF
TGTGCCAGTAGTATTTCAGGAAATTCACCCCTCCACTTT
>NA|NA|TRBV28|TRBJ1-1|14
CASSLRTVNTEAFF
TGTGCCAGCAGTTTAAGGACAGTGAACACTGAAGCTTTCTTT
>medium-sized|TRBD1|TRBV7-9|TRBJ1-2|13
CASTGQVFYGYTF
TGTGCCAGCACCGGACAGGTTTTCTATGGCTACACCTTC